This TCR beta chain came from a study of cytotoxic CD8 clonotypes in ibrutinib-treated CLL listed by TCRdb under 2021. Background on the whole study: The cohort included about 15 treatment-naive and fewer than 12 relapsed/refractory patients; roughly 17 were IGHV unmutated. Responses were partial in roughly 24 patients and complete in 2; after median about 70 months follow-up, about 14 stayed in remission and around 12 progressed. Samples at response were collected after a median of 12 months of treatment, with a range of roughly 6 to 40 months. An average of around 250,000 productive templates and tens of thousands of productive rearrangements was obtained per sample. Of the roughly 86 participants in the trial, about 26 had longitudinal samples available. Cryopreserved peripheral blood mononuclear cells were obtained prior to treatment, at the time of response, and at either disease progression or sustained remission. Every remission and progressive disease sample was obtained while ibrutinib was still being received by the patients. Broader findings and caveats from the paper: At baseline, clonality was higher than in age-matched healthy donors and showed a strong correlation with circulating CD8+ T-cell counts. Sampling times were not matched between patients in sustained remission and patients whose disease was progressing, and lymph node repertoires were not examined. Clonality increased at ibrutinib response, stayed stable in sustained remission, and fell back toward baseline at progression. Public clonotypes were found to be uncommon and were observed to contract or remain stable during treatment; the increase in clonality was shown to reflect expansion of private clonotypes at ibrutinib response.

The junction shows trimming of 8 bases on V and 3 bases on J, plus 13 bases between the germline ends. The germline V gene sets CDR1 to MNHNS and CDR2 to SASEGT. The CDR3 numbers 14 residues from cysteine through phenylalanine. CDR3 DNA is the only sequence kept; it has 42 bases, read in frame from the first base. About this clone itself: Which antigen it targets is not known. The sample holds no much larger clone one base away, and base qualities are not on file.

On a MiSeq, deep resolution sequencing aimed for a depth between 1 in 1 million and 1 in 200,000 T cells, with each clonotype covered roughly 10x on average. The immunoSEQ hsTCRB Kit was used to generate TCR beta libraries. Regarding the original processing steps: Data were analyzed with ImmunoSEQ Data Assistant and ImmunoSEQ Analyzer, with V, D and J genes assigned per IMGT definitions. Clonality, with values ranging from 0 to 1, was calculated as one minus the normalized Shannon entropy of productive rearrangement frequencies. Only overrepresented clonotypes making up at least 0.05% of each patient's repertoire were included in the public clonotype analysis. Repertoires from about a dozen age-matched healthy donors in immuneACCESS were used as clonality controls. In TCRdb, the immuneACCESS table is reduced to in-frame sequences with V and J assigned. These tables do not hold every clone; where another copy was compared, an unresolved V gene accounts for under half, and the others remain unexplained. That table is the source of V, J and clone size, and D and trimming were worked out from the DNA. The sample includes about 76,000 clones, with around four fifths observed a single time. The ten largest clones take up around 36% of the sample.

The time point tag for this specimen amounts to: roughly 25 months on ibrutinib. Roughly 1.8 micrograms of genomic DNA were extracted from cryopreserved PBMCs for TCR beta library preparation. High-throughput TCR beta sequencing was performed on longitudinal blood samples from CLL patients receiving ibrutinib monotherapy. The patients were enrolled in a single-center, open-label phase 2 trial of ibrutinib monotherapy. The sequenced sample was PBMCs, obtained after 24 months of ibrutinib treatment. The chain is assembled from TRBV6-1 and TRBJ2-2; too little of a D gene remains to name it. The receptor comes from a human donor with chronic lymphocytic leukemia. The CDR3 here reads CASRGPPDTGELFF. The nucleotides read TGTGCCAGCCGCGGACCGCCGGACACCGGGGAGCTGTTTTTT.